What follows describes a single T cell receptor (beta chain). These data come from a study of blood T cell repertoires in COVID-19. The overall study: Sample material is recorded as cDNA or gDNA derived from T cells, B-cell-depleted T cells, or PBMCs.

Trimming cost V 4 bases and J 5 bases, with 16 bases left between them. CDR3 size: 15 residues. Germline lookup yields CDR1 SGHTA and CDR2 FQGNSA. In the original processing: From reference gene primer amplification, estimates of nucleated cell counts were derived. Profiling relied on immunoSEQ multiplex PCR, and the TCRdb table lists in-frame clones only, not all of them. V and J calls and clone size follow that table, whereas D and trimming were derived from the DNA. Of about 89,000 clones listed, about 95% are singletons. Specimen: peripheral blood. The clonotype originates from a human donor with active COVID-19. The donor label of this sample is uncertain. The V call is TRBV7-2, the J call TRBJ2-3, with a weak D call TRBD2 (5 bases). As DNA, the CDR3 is TGTGCCAGCAGCTCCGGGCTAGCTGTCGGAGATACGCAGTATTTT. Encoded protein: CASSSGLAVGDTQYF.